Given below is one TCR beta chain in context. The germline gene is not matched at one end of the junction; a read error may be the cause. It was RNA transcripts that yielded the amplified TCR beta CDR3 regions. The TCR CDR3 first-round RT-PCR relied on the HTBI primer set. TCRdb reprocessed the multiplex PCR reads via MiXCR and lists one record per CDR3 protein. Of over 700,000 distinct CDR3 sequences listed, under 20% are singletons. This record comes from a study of T cells in Graves' hyperthyroidism and ophthalmopathy. Germline-derived CDR1 and CDR2 are MGHRA and YSYEKL. The CDR3 runs to 13 residues.

Material for sequencing was blood. This chain connects TRBV4-1 to TRBJ2-5; D is perhaps TRBD2 (5 bases). This receptor was identified in a woman aged 45-59 years with Graves' hyperthyroidism that later progressed to Graves' ophthalmopathy. Here the CDR3 DNA reads TGCGCCAGCAACCAAGTGGGCGGGGAGACCCAGTACTTC. It translates to CASNQVGGETQYF.